Listed here are 14 T cell receptor beta chains from one sample, sequenced in a study of ipilimumab plus nivolumab after autologous stem cell transplantation. The assay was immunoSEQ multiplex PCR, and TCRdb's table has in-frame clones only and misses some. Among tens of thousands of clones, approximately 92% were seen once, and the ten largest hold 0.9%. The sample in question was PBMCs, obtained in a trial of ipilimumab plus nivolumab as post-transplant consolidation. Source of these receptors: a male donor with multiple myeloma.

The CDR3 spells CASSSRGAGNTIYF. The CDR3 DNA sequence: TGTGCCAGCAGCTCCCGAGGGGCTGGAAACACCATATATTTT. The chain joins TRBV4-2 to TRBJ1-3, with D tentatively TRBD1 (5 bases). Germline V CDR1 and CDR2: LGHNA, YNFKEQ. The CDR3 covers 14 residues. V lost 5 bases, J lost 2 bases, and 10 bases lay in between.

The rearrangement links TRBV27 to TRBJ2-1; 9 positions match TRBD1. Losses at the gene ends were 7 bases for V and 8 bases for J; bases not matched to a gene: 15. Germline V lookup: CDR1 MNHEY, CDR2 SMNVEV (reference sequence). The length of the CDR3 is 16 residues. This CDR3 is CASTQRQGGVVDEQFF. The CDR3 DNA follows: TGTGCCAGCACCCAAAGACAGGGGGGAGTCGTTGATGAGCAGTTCTTC.

The genes are TRBV6-1 and TRBJ1-5; D possibly corresponds to TRBD1 (5 bases). CDR1 MNHNS and CDR2 SASEGT come from the germline V gene. CDR3 length equals 15 residues. The V end was cut by 5 bases, the J end by 5 bases, with 16 bases between. The CDR3 DNA is TGTGCCAGCAGTCTCAGGGTCGGGGAGCATCAGCCCCAGCATTTT. The encoded protein is CASSLRVGEHQPQHF.

The V gene is TRBV6-6, the J gene TRBJ2-7; TRBD2 is a possible D gene (6 bases). From germline, CDR1 is MNHNY and CDR2 SVGAGI (reference sequence). The CDR3 consists of 11 residues. The V gene lost 8 bases and the J gene lost 4 bases, with 9 bases spanning the gap. The CDR3 DNA reads as TGTGCCAGCCGGCTAGCGTACGAGCAGTACTTC. It specifies CASRLAYEQYF.

The genes are TRBV28 and TRBJ1-5, with 9 bases matching TRBD1. CDR1 and CDR2 from the germline V gene are MDHEN and SYDVKM. The CDR3 loop spans 16 amino acids. V shed 2 bases and J 5 bases; nucleotides not matched to a gene: 7. CDR3 DNA: TGTGCCAGCAGTTTAGGCGGGACAGGGATCCATCAGCCCCAGCATTTT. Translation: CASSLGGTGIHQPQHF.

The chain carries TRBV11-2 and TRBJ1-1, with D possibly being TRBD1 (5 bases). This CDR3 comprises 16 residues. Germline lookup yields CDR1 SGHAT and CDR2 FQNNGV. V gave up 3 bases and J gave up 1 base, with 15 bases separating them. The CDR3 region has the DNA TGTGCCAGCAGCTTGTGGGGCAACCTGGGGAACACTGAAGCTTTCTTT. Its translation is CASSLWGNLGNTEAFF. The full variable domain, in which reference TRBV11-2 and TRBJ1-1 provide the parts outside the CDR3, is EAGVAQSPRYKIIEKRQSVAFWCNPISGHATLYWYQQILGQGPKLLIQFQNNGVVDDSQLPKDRFSAERLKGVDSTLKIQPAKLEDSAVYLCASSLWGNLGNTEAFFGQGTRLTVV.

The chain carries TRBV6-5 and TRBJ1-5, with D perhaps matching TRBD1 (6 bases). With 0 bases removed from V and 7 bases from J, the gap between germline ends came to 13 bases. Germline values: CDR1 MNHEY, CDR2 SVGAGI. This CDR3 contains 15 residues. The CDR3 nucleotides are TGTGCCAGCAGTTACTCATCAGGGGCAGGCCAGCCCCAGCATTTT. It yields the protein CASSYSSGAGQPQHF.

V is TRBV12-5 and J is TRBJ1-4, with 8 bases aligning to TRBD1. The junction had 0 bases not matched to a gene; V was cut back by 6 bases and J by 0 bases. The CDR3 runs to 14 residues. The germline CDR1 and CDR2 sequences are LGHNT and FRNRAP. CDR3 residues: CASGDRATNEKLFF. CDR3 DNA sequence: TGTGCTAGTGGGGACAGGGCAACTAATGAAAAACTGTTTTTT.

The V gene is TRBV19, the J gene TRBJ2-7; 11 bases fit TRBD1. The CDR3 has 13 residues. Germline V lookup: CDR1 LNHDA, CDR2 SQIVND (reference sequence). V trimming: 10 bases; J trimming: 3 bases; junction bases outside the gene matches: 5. CDR3: CATLGQGGYEQYF. The CDR3 DNA sequence: TGTGCCACTTTGGGACAGGGGGGCTACGAGCAGTACTTC.

This chain links TRBV9 with TRBJ2-1; no reliable D call. V dropped 0 bases and J dropped 7 bases, with 14 bases sitting between them. This CDR3 contains 15 residues. The germline CDR1 and CDR2 sequences are SGDLS and YYNGEE. CDR3 amino acids: CASSVVHSSWNEQFF. The CDR3 DNA reads TGTGCCAGCAGCGTAGTTCACAGTTCATGGAATGAGCAGTTCTTC.

The chain uses TRBV15 and TRBJ2-4; 7 bases line up with TRBD1. This CDR3 region has 19 residues. Germline CDR1 and CDR2: LNHNV and YYDKDF (reference sequence). After removal of 4 bases from V and 1 base from J, the junction contained 16 bases not matched to a gene. This CDR3 reads CATSIIPLTGRGAKNIQYF. DNA of the CDR3: TGTGCCACCAGCATCATCCCCCTGACAGGGCGAGGGGCCAAAAACATTCAGTACTTC.

The chain's CDR3 is CASSVLAGGLVRDTQYF. The CDR3 nucleotides are TGTGCCAGCAGCGTCCTAGCGGGGGGGCTCGTTCGGGATACGCAGTATTTT. The chain has TRBV9 and TRBJ2-3; TRBD2 matches 12 bases. J was trimmed by 6 bases and V by 2 bases; bases with no gene match: 10. The CDR3 sequence is 17 residues long. CDR1 and CDR2 (germline): SGDLS, YYNGEE.

V is TRBV4-3 and J is TRBJ2-4; no reliable D call. The V gene lost 4 bases and the J gene lost 5 bases, with 15 bases spanning the gap. Per germline, CDR1 LGHNA and CDR2 YSLEER. The CDR3 consists of 15 residues. The CDR3 sequence is CASSPLWTLQNIQYF. For the CDR3, the DNA is TGCGCCAGCAGCCCTCTTTGGACGCTCCAAAACATTCAGTACTTC.

The chain employs TRBV30 and TRBJ2-7; 7 bases match TRBD1. CDR1 and CDR2 from the germline V gene are GTSNPN and SVGIG (reference sequence). V trimming: 0 bases; J trimming: 7 bases; junction bases outside the gene matches: 12. The CDR3 has 15 residues. The CDR3 nucleotides are TGTGCCTGGAGTGTAAGGGGGCGCCTTGGGAGAGAGCAGTACTTC. It encodes CAWSVRGRLGREQYF.